The 9 T cell receptor beta chains below come from one sample, sequenced in a study of blood T cell repertoires in COVID-19. Repertoires were generated with immunoSEQ multiplex PCR, while TCRdb's copy carries only in-frame clones and drops some. This sample carries 250,000 to 300,000 clones, about 85% of them seen once, and the ten largest clones take about 4%. Sequenced sample: peripheral blood. The receptor set was obtained from a man aged 18 to 30 with active or convalescent COVID-19.

CDR3 coding DNA: TGTGCCAGCAGCTTAGATACGGGGTTAGGTTCACCCCTCCACTTT. Translated: CASSLDTGLGSPLHF. The chain recombines TRBV11-3 with TRBJ1-6; no clear D gene. This CDR3 contains 15 residues. Germline CDR1 is SGHNT and CDR2 is YENEEA. Trimming took off 0 bases at V and 9 bases at J, with 12 bases between the two ends.

V and J are TRBV9 and TRBJ2-1; 8 nucleotides agree with TRBD2. The V segment lost 7 bases and the J segment 7 bases; nucleotides outside the gene matches: 7. CDR3 length: 13 residues. Germline assignment: CDR1 SGDLS and CDR2 YYNGEE. CDR3: CASRGGGTNEQFF. In nucleotides, the CDR3 is TGTGCCAGCCGGGGCGGGGGGACGAATGAGCAGTTCTTC.

This chain links TRBV3-1 (or the pseudogene TRBV3-2) with TRBJ1-5; TRBD1 matches at 8 bases. Looked up from germline, CDR1 is LGHDT and CDR2 is YNNKEL (reference sequence). This CDR3 spans 16 amino acids. The ends lost 4 bases at V and 3 bases at J; junction bases unmatched: 8. CDR3 sequence: CASSRPDRDANQPQHF. In DNA form, the CDR3 reads TGTGCCAGCAGCCGCCCGGACAGGGACGCCAATCAGCCCCAGCATTTT.

This clone was seen more than once but under ten times. This chain joins TRBV5-1 and TRBJ2-7; D is ambiguous. V dropped 2 bases and J dropped 1 base, with 10 bases sitting between them. CDR1 SGHRS and CDR2 YFSETQ come from the germline V gene. The CDR3 runs to 14 residues. CDR3: CASSLRTGSYEQYF. The DNA of the CDR3 is TGCGCCAGCAGCTTAAGAACCGGGTCCTACGAGCAGTACTTC.

V is TRBV9 and J is TRBJ2-7; 10 nucleotides match TRBD1. The V and J ends lost 3 bases and 1 base, in that order; junction bases with no gene match: 1. CDR3 length: 14 residues. Germline-derived CDR1 and CDR2 are SGDLS and YYNGEE. The chain's CDR3 is CASSGGQGSYEQYF. CDR3 DNA: TGTGCCAGCAGCGGGGGACAGGGGTCCTACGAGCAGTACTTC.

This chain links TRBV5-6 with TRBJ1-3, with unresolved D. The V gene's germline CDR1 is SGHDT and CDR2 YYEEEE. This CDR3 has 14 amino acids. The V end lost 2 bases, the J end lost 9 bases, and 15 bases lay between the germline ends. CDR3: CASSFGPITGTIYF. CDR3 bases: TGTGCCAGCAGCTTTGGGCCTATTACTGGCACCATATATTTT.

The CDR3 sequence: CASSSSGRGETQYF. CDR3 DNA sequence: TGTGCCAGCAGTTCTAGCGGGAGGGGAGAGACCCAGTACTTC. This sequence joins TRBV25-1 and TRBJ2-5, with 12 bases fitting TRBD2. This CDR3 region has 14 residues. CDR1 is MGHDK and CDR2 is SYGVNS in the germline V gene. J lost 4 bases, V lost 5 bases, and 2 bases had no gene match.

The chain couples TRBV19 to TRBJ2-1; no clear D gene. Trimming took 4 bases from V and 4 from J, leaving 5 bases between them. This CDR3 spans 12 amino acids. Germline CDR1 reads LNHDA; CDR2 reads SQIVND (reference sequence). The CDR3 nucleotides read TGTGCCAGTAGTACTATATACAATGAGCAGTTCTTC. Protein sequence: CASSTIYNEQFF.

The chain uses TRBV6-6 and TRBJ2-1; 8 nucleotides align to TRBD2. The CDR3 is made up of 16 amino acids. Germline V gives CDR1 MNHNY, CDR2 SVGAGI (reference sequence). J gave up 1 base and V 6 bases, and 8 bases lay outside the gene matches. This CDR3 is CASSPPGGASYNEQFF. The CDR3 DNA sequence: TGTGCCAGCAGCCCTCCGGGGGGGGCGTCCTACAATGAGCAGTTCTTC.